Each of the 12 T cell receptor beta chains below was sequenced from the same sample in a study of blood T cell repertoires in COVID-19. Repertoires were generated with immunoSEQ multiplex PCR, while TCRdb's copy carries only in-frame clones and drops some. The repertoire has more than 300,000 clones, around 87% of them found once; the top ten carry less than 2.5%. Sequencing was done on a sample of PBMCs or T cells enriched from blood (not recorded which). These receptors all come from a middle-aged man in a cohort exposed to, infected with or recovered from COVID-19 (not recorded which).

The rearrangement uses TRBV9 and TRBJ1-6; unclear D gene. Between the trimmed V and J ends, which lost 5 bases and 10 bases, there was a span of 10 bases. The CDR3 is made up of 12 amino acids. Germline values: CDR1 SGDLS, CDR2 YYNGEE. In DNA form, the CDR3 reads TGTGCCAGCAGTGGGAGCGGATCACCCCTCCACTTT. Encoded protein: CASSGSGSPLHF.

The chain is built from TRBV24-1 and TRBJ2-2; no definite D call. With 7 bases removed from V and 8 bases from J, the gap between germline ends came to 10 bases. Germline assignment: CDR1 KGHDR and CDR2 SFDVKD. This CDR3 is built from 12 residues. DNA for the CDR3: TGTGCCACCAGCATTAAGACAGGGGAGCTGTTTTTT. Its translation is CATSIKTGELFF.

The rearrangement joins TRBV6-2 or TRBV6-3 to TRBJ1-4, with 7 positions matching TRBD1. This CDR3 has 15 amino acids. Unmatched junction bases numbered 9, after V lost 4 bases and J lost 7 bases. Germline V gene data show CDR1 as MNHEY and CDR2 as SVGEGT. CDR3 nucleotides: TGTGCCAGCAGTTTTCCCGGGACAGTCCCTGAAAAACTGTTTTTT. Amino acids: CASSFPGTVPEKLFF.

This chain uses TRBV19 with TRBJ2-1; 11 bases agree with TRBD2. Trimming removed 3 bases from V and 10 bases from J; junction bases left unmatched: 8. CDR3 size: 15 residues. The germline V gene has CDR1 LNHDA and CDR2 SQIVND (reference sequence). CDR3 sequence reads: CASSILLAGVEEQFF. CDR3 coding DNA: TGTGCCAGTAGTATTTTACTAGCGGGAGTAGAGGAGCAGTTCTTC.

The CDR3 sequence: CASSELDRNTDTQYF. In nucleotides, the CDR3 is TGTGCCAGCAGTGAGCTGGACAGGAACACAGATACGCAGTATTTT. This chain uses TRBV25-1 with TRBJ2-3; 7 bases map to TRBD1. This CDR3 is 15 amino acids long. With 3 bases clipped from V and 2 bases from J, the junction kept 5 bases outside the gene matches. CDR1 is MGHDK and CDR2 is SYGVNS in the germline V gene. Full variable domain (remainder filled in from reference TRBV25-1 and TRBJ2-3): EADIYQTPRYLVIGTGKKITLECSQTMGHDKMYWYQQDPGMELHLIHYSYGVNSTEKGDLSSESTVSRIRTEHFPLTLESARPSHTSQYLCASSELDRNTDTQYFGPGTRLTVL.

The chain carries TRBV2 and TRBJ1-1; D unresolved. The CDR3 extends over 13 amino acids. The germline V and J ends were trimmed by 3 bases and 1 base, with 6 bases remaining between them. Germline assignment: CDR1 SNHLY and CDR2 FYNNEI. This chain's CDR3 is CASSEEGNTEAFF. DNA for the CDR3: TGTGCCAGCAGTGAGGAGGGGAACACTGAAGCTTTCTTT.

This sequence joins TRBV12-5 and TRBJ1-2; 7 bases agree with TRBD1. The ends lost 7 bases at V and 4 bases at J; junction bases unmatched: 9. Per germline, CDR1 LGHNT and CDR2 FRNRAP. This CDR3 is built from 14 residues. The CDR3 here is CASALLGQSYGYTF. For the CDR3, the DNA is TGTGCTAGTGCCCTCCTGGGACAGTCCTATGGCTACACCTTC.

This clone was seen more than once but under ten times. This rearrangement joins TRBV5-1 to TRBJ1-4; D perhaps matches TRBD1 (6 bases). The CDR3 is 15 amino acids. Looked up from germline, CDR1 is SGHRS and CDR2 is YFSETQ. V was shortened by 2 bases and J by 3 bases, with 11 bases between the two germline ends. DNA of the CDR3: TGCGCCAGCAGCTTAGCAGGGGCGCCTAATGAAAAACTGTTTTTT. Encoded protein: CASSLAGAPNEKLFF.

This rearrangement joins TRBV5-1 to TRBJ2-2, with 8 bases fitting TRBD2. This CDR3 is built from 14 residues. V dropped 5 bases and J dropped 6; count of bases not matched to a gene: 6. The germline gives CDR1 SGHRS, CDR2 YFSETQ. The DNA of the CDR3 is TGCGCCAGCAGGGCTACTAGCGGTTCCGGGGAGCTGTTTTTT. Translation: CASRATSGSGELFF.

This chain joins TRBV29-1 and TRBJ2-3, with 12 positions matching TRBD2. V lost 6 bases and J lost 0; bases outside the gene matches: 4. The CDR3 sequence is 15 residues long. From germline, CDR1 is SQVTM and CDR2 ANQGSEA. CDR3 nucleotides: TGCAGCGTCGCGACTAGCGGGAGAAGCACAGATACGCAGTATTTT. It specifies CSVATSGRSTDTQYF.

This sequence joins TRBV18 and TRBJ2-7; D not certain. CDR1 KGHSH and CDR2 LQKENI come from the germline V gene. The CDR3 totals 13 residues. V lost 3 bases and J 6 bases, leaving 12 bases between the germline ends. The CDR3 DNA reads TGTGCCAGCTCACCGTCTAGTGACGGCGAGCAGTACTTC. As protein: CASSPSSDGEQYF.

The V and J genes are TRBV18 and TRBJ1-1; D call uncertain. The CDR3 length is 16 residues. The V gene's germline CDR1 is KGHSH and CDR2 LQKENI. Trimming pared 5 bases from V and 1 base from J, leaving 17 bases between. CDR3 bases: TGTGCCAGCTCATCTCAGAGGCAGCAAGGGAACACTGAAGCTTTCTTT. Its protein is CASSSQRQQGNTEAFF.